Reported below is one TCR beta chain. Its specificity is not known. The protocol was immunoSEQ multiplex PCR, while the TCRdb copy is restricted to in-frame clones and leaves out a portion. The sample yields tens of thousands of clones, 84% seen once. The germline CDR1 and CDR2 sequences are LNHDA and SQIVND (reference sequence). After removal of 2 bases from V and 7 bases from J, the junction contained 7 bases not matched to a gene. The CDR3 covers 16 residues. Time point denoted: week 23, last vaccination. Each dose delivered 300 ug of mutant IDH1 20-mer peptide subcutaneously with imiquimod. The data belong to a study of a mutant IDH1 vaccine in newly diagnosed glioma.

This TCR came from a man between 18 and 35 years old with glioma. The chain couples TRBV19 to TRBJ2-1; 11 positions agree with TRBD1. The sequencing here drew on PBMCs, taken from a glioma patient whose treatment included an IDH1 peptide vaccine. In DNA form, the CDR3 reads TGTGCCAGTAGTATATGGGGACAGGGGGTGGGAAATGAGCAGTTCTTC. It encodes CASSIWGQGVGNEQFF. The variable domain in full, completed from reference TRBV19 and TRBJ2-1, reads DGGITQSPKYLFRKEGQNVTLSCEQNLNHDAMYWYRQDPGQGLRLIYYSQIVNDFQKGDIAEGYSVSREKKESFPLTVTSAQKNPTAFYLCASSIWGQGVGNEQFFGPGTRLTVL.